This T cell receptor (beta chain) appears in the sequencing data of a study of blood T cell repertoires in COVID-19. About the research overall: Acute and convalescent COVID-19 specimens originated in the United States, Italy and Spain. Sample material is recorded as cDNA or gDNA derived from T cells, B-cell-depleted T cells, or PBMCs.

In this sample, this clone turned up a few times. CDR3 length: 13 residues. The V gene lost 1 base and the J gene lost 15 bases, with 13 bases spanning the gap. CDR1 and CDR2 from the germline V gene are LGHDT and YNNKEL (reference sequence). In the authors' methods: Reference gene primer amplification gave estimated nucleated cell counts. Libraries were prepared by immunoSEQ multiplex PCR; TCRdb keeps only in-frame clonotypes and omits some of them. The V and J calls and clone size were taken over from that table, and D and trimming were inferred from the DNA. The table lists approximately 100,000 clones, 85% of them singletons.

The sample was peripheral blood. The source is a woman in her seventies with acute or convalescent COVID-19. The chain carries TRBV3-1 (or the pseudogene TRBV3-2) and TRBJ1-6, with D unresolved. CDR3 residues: CASSQVSASGLHF. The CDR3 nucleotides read TGTGCCAGCAGCCAAGTGTCCGCCTCGGGCCTCCACTTT.